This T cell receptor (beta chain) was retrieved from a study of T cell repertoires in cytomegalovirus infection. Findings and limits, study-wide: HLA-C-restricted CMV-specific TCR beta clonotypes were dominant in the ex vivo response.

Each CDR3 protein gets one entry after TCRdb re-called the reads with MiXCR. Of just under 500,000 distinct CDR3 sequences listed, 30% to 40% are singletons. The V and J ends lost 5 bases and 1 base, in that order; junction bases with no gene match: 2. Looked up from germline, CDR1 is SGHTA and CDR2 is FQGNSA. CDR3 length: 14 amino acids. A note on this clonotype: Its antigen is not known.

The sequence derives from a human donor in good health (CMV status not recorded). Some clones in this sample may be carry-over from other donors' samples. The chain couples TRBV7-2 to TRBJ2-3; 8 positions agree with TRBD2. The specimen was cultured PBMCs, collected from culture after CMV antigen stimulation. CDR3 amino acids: CASSRREGTDTQYF. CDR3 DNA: TGTGCCAGCAGCCGGCGGGAGGGCACAGATACGCAGTATTTT.